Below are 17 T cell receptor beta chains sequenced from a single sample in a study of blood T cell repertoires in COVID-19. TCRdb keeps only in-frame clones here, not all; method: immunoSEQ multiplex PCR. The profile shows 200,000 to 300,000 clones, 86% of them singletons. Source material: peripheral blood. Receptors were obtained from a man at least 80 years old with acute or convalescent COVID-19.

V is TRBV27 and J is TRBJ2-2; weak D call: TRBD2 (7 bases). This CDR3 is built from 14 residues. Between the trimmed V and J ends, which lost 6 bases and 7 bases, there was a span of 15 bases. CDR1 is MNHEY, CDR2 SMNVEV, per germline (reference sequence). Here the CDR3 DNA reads TGTGCCAGCAGGAGGGGGGGGGCGGTCGGGGAGCTGTTTTTT. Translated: CASRRGGAVGELFF.

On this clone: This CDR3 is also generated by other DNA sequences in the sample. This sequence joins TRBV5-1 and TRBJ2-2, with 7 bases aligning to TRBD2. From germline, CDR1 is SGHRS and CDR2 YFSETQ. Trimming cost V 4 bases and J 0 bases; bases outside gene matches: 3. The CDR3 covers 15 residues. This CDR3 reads CASSPGGTNTGELFF. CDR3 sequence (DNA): TGCGCCAGCAGCCCCGGGGGGACGAACACCGGGGAGCTGTTTTTT.

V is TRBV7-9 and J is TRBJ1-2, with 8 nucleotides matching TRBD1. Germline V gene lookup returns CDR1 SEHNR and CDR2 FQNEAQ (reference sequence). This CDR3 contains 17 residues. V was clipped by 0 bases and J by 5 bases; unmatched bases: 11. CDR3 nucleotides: TGTGCCAGCAGCTTAGCGCGAGGTTCAGGGGGCAGATATGGCTACACCTTC. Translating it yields CASSLARGSGGRYGYTF.

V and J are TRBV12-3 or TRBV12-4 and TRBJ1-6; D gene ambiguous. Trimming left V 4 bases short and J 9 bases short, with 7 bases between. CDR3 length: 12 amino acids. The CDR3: CASSSPVSPLHF. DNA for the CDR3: TGTGCCAGCAGTTCCCCCGTTTCACCCCTCCACTTT.

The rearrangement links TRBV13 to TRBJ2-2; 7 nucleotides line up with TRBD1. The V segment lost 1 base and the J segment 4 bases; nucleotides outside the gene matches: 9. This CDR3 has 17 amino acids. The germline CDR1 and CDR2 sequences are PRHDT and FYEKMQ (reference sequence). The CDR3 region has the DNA TGTGCCAGCAGCTTAGAAGGGGGCGGGCGAGTCACCGGGGAGCTGTTTTTT. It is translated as CASSLEGGGRVTGELFF.

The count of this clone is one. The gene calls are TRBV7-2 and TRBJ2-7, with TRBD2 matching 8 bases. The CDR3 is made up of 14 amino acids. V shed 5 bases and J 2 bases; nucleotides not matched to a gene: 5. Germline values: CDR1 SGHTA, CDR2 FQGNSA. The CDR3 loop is CASSVVAGTYEQYF. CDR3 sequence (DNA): TGTGCCAGCAGCGTCGTAGCGGGGACCTACGAGCAGTACTTC.

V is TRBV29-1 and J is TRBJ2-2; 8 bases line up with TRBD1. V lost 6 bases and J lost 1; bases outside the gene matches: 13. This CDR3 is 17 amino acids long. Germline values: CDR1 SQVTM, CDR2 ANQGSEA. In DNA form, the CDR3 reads TGCAGCGTAAGATCCGACAGGGGATTAGGGAACACCGGGGAGCTGTTTTTT. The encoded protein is CSVRSDRGLGNTGELFF.

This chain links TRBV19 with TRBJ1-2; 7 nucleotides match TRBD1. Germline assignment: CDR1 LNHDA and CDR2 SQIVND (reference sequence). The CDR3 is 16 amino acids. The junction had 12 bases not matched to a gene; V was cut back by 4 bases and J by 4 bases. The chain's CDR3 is CASSTRTGPPSYGYTF. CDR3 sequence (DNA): TGTGCCAGTAGTACGAGGACAGGCCCACCAAGCTATGGCTACACCTTC.

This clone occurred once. CDR3 sequence: CATSDSHPGYLEQFF. CDR3 DNA: TGTGCCACCAGTGACAGCCACCCAGGGTACCTTGAGCAGTTCTTC. This rearrangement joins TRBV24-1 to TRBJ2-1; D is possibly TRBD1 (5 bases). CDR1 and CDR2 (germline): KGHDR, SFDVKD. The V end was cut by 4 bases, the J end by 9 bases, with 18 bases between. The CDR3 length is 15 residues.

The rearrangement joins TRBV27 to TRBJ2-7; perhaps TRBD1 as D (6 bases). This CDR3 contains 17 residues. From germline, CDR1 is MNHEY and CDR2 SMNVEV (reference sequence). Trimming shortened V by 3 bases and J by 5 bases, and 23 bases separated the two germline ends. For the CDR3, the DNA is TGTGCCAGCAGTTTCAGGTCGAGGGGCCAGGGGAATCACGAGCAGTACTTC. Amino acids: CASSFRSRGQGNHEQYF.

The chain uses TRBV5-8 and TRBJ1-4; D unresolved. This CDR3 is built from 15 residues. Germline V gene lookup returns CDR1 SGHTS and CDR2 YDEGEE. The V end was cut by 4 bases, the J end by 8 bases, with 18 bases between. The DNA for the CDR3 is TGTGCCAGCAGCCGAGAGGGAGTAGCTACGGAAAAACTGTTTTTT. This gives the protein CASSREGVATEKLFF.

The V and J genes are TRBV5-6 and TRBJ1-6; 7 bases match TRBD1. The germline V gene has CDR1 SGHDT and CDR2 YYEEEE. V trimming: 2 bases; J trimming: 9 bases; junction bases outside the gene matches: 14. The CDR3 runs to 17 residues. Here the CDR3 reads CASSLGLAGGRGSPLHF. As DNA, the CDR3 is TGTGCCAGCAGCTTAGGGTTGGCAGGGGGGAGAGGTTCACCCCTCCACTTT.

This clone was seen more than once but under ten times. The CDR3 region is CASSYTGEKPQHF. CDR3 in DNA: TGTGCCAGCAGTTACACAGGGGAGAAGCCCCAGCATTTT. The chain couples TRBV6-5 to TRBJ1-5, with TRBD1 matching over 7 bases. The CDR3 runs to 13 residues. Germline CDR1 and CDR2: MNHEY and SVGAGI. V lost 2 bases, J lost 8 bases, and 3 bases stayed unmatched.

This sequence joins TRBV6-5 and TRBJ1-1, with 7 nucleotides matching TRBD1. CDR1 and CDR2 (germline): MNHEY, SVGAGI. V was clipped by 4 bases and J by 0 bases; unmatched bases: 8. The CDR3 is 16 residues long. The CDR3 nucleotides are TGTGCCAGCAGTTTTCTTACAGGGGCCATGAACACTGAAGCTTTCTTT. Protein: CASSFLTGAMNTEAFF.

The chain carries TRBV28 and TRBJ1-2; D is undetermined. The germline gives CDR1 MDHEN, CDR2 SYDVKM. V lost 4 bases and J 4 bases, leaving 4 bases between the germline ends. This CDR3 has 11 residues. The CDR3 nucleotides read TGTGCCAGCAGTTACATCTATGGCTACACCTTC. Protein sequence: CASSYIYGYTF.

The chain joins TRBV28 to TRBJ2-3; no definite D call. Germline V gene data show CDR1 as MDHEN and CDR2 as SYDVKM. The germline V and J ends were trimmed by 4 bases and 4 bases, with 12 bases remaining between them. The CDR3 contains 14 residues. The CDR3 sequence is CASSSPSLPDTQYF. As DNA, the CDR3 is TGTGCCAGCAGTTCTCCTAGTCTTCCAGATACGCAGTATTTT.

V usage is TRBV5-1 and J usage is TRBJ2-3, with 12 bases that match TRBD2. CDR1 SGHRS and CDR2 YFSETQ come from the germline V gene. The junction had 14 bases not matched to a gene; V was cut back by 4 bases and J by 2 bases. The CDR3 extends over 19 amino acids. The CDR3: CASSPGGLAGGPDTDTQYF. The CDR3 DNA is TGCGCCAGCAGCCCCGGGGGGCTAGCGGGGGGGCCGGACACAGATACGCAGTATTTT.